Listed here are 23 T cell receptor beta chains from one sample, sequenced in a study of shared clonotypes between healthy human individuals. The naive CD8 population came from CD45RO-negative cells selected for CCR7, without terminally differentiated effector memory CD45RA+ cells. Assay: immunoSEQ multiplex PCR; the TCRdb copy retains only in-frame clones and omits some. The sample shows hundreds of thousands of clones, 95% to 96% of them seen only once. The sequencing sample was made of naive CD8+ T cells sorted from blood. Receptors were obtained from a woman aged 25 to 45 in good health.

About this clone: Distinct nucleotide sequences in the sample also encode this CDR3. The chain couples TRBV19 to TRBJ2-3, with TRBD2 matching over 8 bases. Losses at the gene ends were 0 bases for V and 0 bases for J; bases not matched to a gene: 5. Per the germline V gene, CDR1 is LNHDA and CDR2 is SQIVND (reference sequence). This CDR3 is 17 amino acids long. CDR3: CASSIDLASGSTDTQYF. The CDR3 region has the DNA TGTGCCAGTAGTATAGATCTGGCTAGCGGGAGCACAGATACGCAGTATTTT.

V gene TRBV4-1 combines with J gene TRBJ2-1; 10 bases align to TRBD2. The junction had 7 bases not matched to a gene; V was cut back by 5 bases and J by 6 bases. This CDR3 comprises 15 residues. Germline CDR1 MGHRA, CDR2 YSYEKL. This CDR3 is CASSLLAGSGNEQFF. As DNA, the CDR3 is TGCGCCAGCAGCTTACTAGCGGGATCGGGCAATGAGCAGTTCTTC.

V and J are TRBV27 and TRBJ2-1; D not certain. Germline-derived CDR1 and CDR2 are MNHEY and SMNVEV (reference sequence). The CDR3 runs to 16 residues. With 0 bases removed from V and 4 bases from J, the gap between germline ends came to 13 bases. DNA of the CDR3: TGTGCCAGCAGTTTATCCGCTGGCATCGTGTACAATGAGCAGTTCTTC. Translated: CASSLSAGIVYNEQFF.

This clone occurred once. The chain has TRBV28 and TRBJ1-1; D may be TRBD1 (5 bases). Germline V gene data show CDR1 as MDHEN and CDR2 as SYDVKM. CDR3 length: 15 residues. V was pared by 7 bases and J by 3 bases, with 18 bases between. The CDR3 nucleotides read TGTGCCAGCACATCTCCCAGGGAGTCGGACACTGAAGCTTTCTTT. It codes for CASTSPRESDTEAFF.

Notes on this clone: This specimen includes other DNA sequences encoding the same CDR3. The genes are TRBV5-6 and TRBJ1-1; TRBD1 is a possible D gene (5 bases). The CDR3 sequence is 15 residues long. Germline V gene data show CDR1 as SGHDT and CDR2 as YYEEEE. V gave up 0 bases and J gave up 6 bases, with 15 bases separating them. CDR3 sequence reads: CASSLGGGAPAEAFF. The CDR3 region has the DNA TGTGCCAGCAGCTTGGGAGGTGGGGCTCCCGCTGAAGCTTTCTTT.

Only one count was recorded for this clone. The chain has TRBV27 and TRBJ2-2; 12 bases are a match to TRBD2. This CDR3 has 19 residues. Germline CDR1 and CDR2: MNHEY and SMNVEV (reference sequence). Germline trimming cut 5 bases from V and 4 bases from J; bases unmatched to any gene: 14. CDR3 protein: CASSPGGLAGGPGTGELFF. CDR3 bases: TGTGCCAGCAGTCCAGGGGGGCTAGCGGGAGGGCCAGGCACCGGGGAGCTGTTTTTT.

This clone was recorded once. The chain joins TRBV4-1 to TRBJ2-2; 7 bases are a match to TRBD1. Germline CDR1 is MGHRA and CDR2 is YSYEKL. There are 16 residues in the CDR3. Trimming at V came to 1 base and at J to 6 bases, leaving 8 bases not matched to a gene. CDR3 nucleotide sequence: TGCGCCAGCAGCCAAGTCGACAGGGCCCCCCCCGGGGAGCTGTTTTTT. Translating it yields CASSQVDRAPPGELFF.

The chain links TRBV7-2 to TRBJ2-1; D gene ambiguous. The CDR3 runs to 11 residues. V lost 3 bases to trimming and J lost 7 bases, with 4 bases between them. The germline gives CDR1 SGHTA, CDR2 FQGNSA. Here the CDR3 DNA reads TGTGCCAGCAGCTTTGCTAATGAGCAGTTCTTC. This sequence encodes CASSFANEQFF. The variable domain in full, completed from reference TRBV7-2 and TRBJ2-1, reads GAGVSQSPSNKVTEKGKDVELRCDPISGHTALYWYRQSLGQGLEFLIYFQGNSAPDKSGLPSDRFSAERTGGSVSTLTIQRTQQEDSAVYLCASSFANEQFFGPGTRLTVL.

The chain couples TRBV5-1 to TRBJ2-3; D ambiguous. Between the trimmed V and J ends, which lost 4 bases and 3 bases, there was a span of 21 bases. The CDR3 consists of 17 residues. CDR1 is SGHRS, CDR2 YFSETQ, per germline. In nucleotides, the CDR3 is TGCGCCAGCAGCCCAAGTTTCCCCTTCTACGGTACAGATACGCAGTATTTT. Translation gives CASSPSFPFYGTDTQYF.

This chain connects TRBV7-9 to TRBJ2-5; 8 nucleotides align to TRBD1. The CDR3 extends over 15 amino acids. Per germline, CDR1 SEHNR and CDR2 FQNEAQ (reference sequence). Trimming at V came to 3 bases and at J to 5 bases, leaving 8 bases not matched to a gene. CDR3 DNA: TGTGCCAGCAGCTTTCGGACAGGGCCGGAGGAGACCCAGTACTTC. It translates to CASSFRTGPEETQYF.

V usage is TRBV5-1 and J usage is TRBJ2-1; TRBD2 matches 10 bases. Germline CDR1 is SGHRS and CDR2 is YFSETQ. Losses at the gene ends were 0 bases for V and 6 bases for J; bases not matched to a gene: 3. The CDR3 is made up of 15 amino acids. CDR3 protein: CASSLVSSGGNEQFF. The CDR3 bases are TGCGCCAGCAGCTTGGTTTCTAGCGGGGGCAATGAGCAGTTCTTC.

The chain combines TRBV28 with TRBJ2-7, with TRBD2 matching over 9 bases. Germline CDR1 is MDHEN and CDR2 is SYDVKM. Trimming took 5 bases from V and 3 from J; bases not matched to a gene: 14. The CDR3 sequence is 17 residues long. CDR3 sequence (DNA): TGTGCCAGCAGTCCCCGGGCGGCTAGCGGGGTTAGCTACGAGCAGTACTTC. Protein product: CASSPRAASGVSYEQYF.

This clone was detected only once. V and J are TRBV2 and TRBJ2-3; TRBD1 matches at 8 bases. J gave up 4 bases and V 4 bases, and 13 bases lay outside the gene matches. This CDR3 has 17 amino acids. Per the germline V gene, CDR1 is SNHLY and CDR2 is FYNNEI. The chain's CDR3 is CASSGSVAGGIADTQYF. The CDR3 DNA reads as TGTGCCAGCAGTGGGTCGGTGGCAGGGGGCATCGCAGATACGCAGTATTTT.

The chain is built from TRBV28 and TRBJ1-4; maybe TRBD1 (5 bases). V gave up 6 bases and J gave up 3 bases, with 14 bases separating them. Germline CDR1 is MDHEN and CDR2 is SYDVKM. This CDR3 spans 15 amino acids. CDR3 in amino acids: CASRTWGDPNEKLFF. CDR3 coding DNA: TGTGCCAGCAGAACTTGGGGGGACCCTAATGAAAAACTGTTTTTT.

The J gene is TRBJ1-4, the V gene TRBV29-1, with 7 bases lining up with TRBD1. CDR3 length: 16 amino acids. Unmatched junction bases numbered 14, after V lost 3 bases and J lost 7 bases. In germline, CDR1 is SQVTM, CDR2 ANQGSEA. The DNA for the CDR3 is TGCAGCGTTGAGGGGACAGAATCCGGGGAAGGTGAAAAACTGTTTTTT. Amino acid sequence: CSVEGTESGEGEKLFF.

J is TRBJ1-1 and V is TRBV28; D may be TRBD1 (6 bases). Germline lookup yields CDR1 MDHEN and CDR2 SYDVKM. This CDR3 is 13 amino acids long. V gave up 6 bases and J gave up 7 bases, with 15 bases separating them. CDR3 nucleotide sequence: TGTGCCAGCAGCAAGGGACATGGAATTGAAGCTTTCTTT. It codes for CASSKGHGIEAFF.

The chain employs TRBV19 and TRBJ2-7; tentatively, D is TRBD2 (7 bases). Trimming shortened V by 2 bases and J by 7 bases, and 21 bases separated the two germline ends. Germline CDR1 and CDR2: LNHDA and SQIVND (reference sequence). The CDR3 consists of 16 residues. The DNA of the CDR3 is TGTGCCAGTAGTATAAGGGGCGGGGGCCCTCTGATGGAGCAGTACTTC. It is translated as CASSIRGGGPLMEQYF.

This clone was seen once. CDR3: CSVLDRQQDYGYTF. The CDR3 DNA sequence: TGCAGCGTGCTTGACAGACAGCAGGACTATGGCTACACCTTC. This chain links TRBV29-1 with TRBJ1-2; tentative D call: TRBD1 (5 bases). Germline V gene lookup returns CDR1 SQVTM and CDR2 ANQGSEA. V dropped 6 bases and J dropped 3 bases, with 17 bases sitting between them. The CDR3 has 14 residues.

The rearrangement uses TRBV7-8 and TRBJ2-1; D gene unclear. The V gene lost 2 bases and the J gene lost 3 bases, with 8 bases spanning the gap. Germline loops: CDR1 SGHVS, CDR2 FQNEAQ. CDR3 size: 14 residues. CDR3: CASSLRRNYNEQFF. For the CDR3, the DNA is TGTGCCAGCAGCTTACGGCGGAACTACAATGAGCAGTTCTTC.

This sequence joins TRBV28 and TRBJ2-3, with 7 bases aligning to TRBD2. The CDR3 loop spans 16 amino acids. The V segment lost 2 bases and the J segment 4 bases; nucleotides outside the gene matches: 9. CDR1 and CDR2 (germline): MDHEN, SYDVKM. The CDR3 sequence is CASSLTVGGGADTQYF. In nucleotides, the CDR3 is TGTGCCAGCAGTTTAACCGTGGGTGGGGGGGCAGATACGCAGTATTTT.

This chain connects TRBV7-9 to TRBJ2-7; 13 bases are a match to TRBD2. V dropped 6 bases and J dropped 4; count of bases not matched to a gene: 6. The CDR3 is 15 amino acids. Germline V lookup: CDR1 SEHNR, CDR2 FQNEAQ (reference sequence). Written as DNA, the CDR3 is TGTGCCAGCAGAGATGGACTAGCGGGAGATTACGAGCAGTACTTC. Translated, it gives CASRDGLAGDYEQYF.

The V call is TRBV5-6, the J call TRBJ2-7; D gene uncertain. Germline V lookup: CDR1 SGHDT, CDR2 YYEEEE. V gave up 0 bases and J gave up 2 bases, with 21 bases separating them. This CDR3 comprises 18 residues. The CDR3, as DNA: TGTGCCAGCAGCTTGGGGATCTATGAGCAGTTGGGCCCCTACGAGCAGTACTTC. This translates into CASSLGIYEQLGPYEQYF.

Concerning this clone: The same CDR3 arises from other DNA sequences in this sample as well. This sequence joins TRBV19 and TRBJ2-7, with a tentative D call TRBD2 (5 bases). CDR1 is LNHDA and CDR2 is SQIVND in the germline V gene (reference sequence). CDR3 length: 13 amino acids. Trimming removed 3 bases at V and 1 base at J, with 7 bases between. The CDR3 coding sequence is TGTGCCAGTAGTATCGGGATTTCCTACGAGCAGTACTTC. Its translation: CASSIGISYEQYF.